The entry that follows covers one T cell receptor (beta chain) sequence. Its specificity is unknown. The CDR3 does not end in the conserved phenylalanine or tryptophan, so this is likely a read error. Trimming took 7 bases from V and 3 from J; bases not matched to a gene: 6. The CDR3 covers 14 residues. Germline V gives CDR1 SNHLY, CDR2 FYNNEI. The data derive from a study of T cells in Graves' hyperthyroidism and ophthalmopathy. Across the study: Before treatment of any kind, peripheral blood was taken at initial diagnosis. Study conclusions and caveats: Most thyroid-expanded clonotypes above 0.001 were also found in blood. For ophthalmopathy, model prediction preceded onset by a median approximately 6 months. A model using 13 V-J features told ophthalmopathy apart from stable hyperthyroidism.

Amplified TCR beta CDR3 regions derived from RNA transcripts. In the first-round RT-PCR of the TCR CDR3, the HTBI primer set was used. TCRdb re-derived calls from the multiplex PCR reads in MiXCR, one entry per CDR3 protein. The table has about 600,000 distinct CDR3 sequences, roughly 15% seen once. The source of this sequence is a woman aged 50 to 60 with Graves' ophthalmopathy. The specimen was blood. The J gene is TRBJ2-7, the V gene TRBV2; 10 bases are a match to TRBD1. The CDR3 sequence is CASIQTGGIYEQYS. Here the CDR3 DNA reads TGTGCCAGCATCCAGACAGGGGGCATCTACGAGCAGTACTCC.